This T cell receptor beta chain was observed in a study of shared clonotypes between healthy human individuals. Study findings and constraints: Only blood samples were collected, and tissue repertoires likely differ.

The protocol was immunoSEQ multiplex PCR, while the TCRdb copy is restricted to in-frame clones and leaves out a portion. The sample includes 2 million to 2.5 million clones, around 95% of them seen just once. Within Nashville, Tennessee resided all donors, each a Caucasian adult. The CD4+ fraction was divided into a CD45RA+ naive subset and a CD45RA-negative memory subset. Per the germline V gene, CDR1 is MDHEN and CDR2 is SYDVKM. This CDR3 is 12 amino acids long. Trimming removed 3 bases from V and 4 bases from J, with 7 bases in between. To note about this clone: No antigen is known for it. Other DNA sequences in this specimen translate into the identical CDR3.

Sequenced sample: naive CD4+ T cells sorted from blood. Subset denoted: CD45RA+ positively selected. The clonotype comes from a man between 18 and 35 years old in good health. The rearrangement links TRBV28 to TRBJ2-7; D might be TRBD1 or TRBD2, each matching 5 bases. The CDR3 protein is CASSLRGYEQYF. CDR3 sequence (DNA): TGTGCCAGCAGTTTGAGGGGATACGAGCAGTACTTC.